The T cell receptor beta chain under discussion was sequenced for a study of blood T cell repertoires in COVID-19. Background on the study: Donors in the United States, Italy and Spain gave samples during acute or convalescent COVID-19. The analysed material was cDNA or gDNA that came from T cells, B-cell-depleted T cells, or PBMCs.

Germline V gene lookup returns CDR1 LNHDA and CDR2 SQIVND (reference sequence). Germline trimming cut 5 bases from V and 4 bases from J; bases unmatched to any gene: 8. The CDR3 is made up of 16 amino acids. The authors' processing: Estimated nucleated cell counts came from reference gene primer amplification. The table came from immunoSEQ multiplex PCR; TCRdb's copy has only in-frame clones and leaves some out. V, J and clone size were drawn from that table, and D and trimming were deduced from the DNA. Seen here are more than 250,000 clones, approximately 85% observed once, and the top ten hold more than 0.55%.

The V call is TRBV19, the J call TRBJ1-1; 12 nucleotides line up with TRBD1. This TCR was recovered from a human donor in a cohort sampled during active COVID-19. Sequenced: peripheral blood. CDR3 amino acids: CASSGGQGAFRTEAFF. The CDR3 bases are TGTGCCAGTAGTGGGGGACAGGGGGCGTTTCGCACTGAAGCTTTCTTT.